A single sample gave rise to the 12 T cell receptor beta chains below, sequenced in a study of blood T cell repertoires in COVID-19. Here immunoSEQ multiplex PCR was the method, and the copy in TCRdb shows in-frame clones only, minus some. The sample contains 300,000 to 400,000 clones, approximately 88% of which appear only once. The sequencing sample was made of PBMCs or T cells enriched from blood (not recorded which). The receptors derive from a man aged 60-69 years who had recovered from COVID-19.

The chain joins TRBV6-5 to TRBJ2-1; D is perhaps TRBD1 (5 bases). Trimming left V 1 base short and J 8 bases short, with 12 bases between. The CDR3 is made up of 14 amino acids. Germline V gives CDR1 MNHEY, CDR2 SVGAGI. The CDR3 reads CASSYYQGWDEQFF. DNA for the CDR3: TGTGCCAGCAGTTACTACCAGGGTTGGGATGAGCAGTTCTTC.

CDR3 protein: CASSLKPRDTEAFF. CDR3 in DNA: TGTGCCAGCAGCTTAAAACCTAGAGACACTGAAGCTTTCTTT. The chain is built from TRBV7-3 and TRBJ1-1; D gene ambiguous. Trimming shortened V by 1 base and J by 3 bases, and 9 bases separated the two germline ends. Per germline, CDR1 SGHTA and CDR2 FQGTGA. This CDR3 is 14 amino acids long.

V usage is TRBV19 and J usage is TRBJ1-5; possibly TRBD1 for D (5 bases). Per the germline V gene, CDR1 is LNHDA and CDR2 is SQIVND (reference sequence). The CDR3 is made up of 13 amino acids. Trimming cost V 5 bases and J 7 bases, with 12 bases left between them. In DNA form, the CDR3 reads TGTGCCAGTAGTCTACGGAGGGACCAGCCCCAGCATTTT. Its protein is CASSLRRDQPQHF.

The V and J genes are TRBV7-2 and TRBJ2-3; D is undetermined. CDR3 length: 14 amino acids. Trimming shortened V by 1 base and J by 4 bases, and 9 bases separated the two germline ends. Germline lookup yields CDR1 SGHTA and CDR2 FQGNSA. The CDR3 DNA reads TGTGCCAGCAGCTTAGGTCTAACGGCAGATACGCAGTATTTT. This codes for CASSLGLTADTQYF.

This clone was detected only a few times. V and J are TRBV12-2 and TRBJ1-2; the D call TRBD1 from the table was never checked on the DNA. TRBV12-2 is a listed pseudogene. The CDR3 contains 14 residues. The CDR3 sequence: CASRPKGQFYGYTF. The CDR3 DNA reads as TGTGCAAGTCGCCCGAAGGGACAGTTCTATGGCTACACCTTC.

The V and J genes are TRBV15 and TRBJ2-3; 7 nucleotides line up with TRBD1. This CDR3 spans 17 amino acids. The germline gives CDR1 LNHNV, CDR2 YYDKDF (reference sequence). V gave up 1 base and J gave up 1 base; unmatched junction bases: 8. CDR3 loop: CATSRVTGVRGTDTQYF. In DNA, the CDR3 is TGTGCCACCAGCAGAGTTACAGGGGTAAGGGGCACAGATACGCAGTATTTT.

The count of this clone is one. The chain carries TRBV11-3 and TRBJ2-7; 7 nucleotides match TRBD2. This CDR3 has 18 residues. V shed 3 bases, J shed 1 base, and the junction held 15 bases outside the gene matches. CDR1 is SGHNT, CDR2 YENEEA, per germline. The CDR3 protein is CASSFRLLLAEFSYEQYF. Here the CDR3 DNA reads TGTGCCAGCAGCTTCCGCCTCCTCCTAGCGGAATTTTCCTACGAGCAGTACTTC.

The V and J genes are TRBV5-6 and TRBJ2-3; 9 bases align to TRBD1. The CDR3 is made up of 17 amino acids. The trim removed 4 bases at V and 5 bases at J, leaving 14 bases unmatched. Germline V gives CDR1 SGHDT, CDR2 YYEEEE. CDR3 amino acids: CASSHPPGTGMGDTQYF. The CDR3 DNA sequence: TGTGCCAGCAGCCACCCACCAGGGACAGGGATGGGAGATACGCAGTATTTT.

This clone appeared once. This chain links TRBV19 with TRBJ2-1; 14 bases are shared with TRBD2. CDR3 length: 16 amino acids. Germline-derived CDR1 and CDR2 are LNHDA and SQIVND (reference sequence). J gave up 5 bases and V 6 bases, and 6 bases lay outside the gene matches. The CDR3 coding sequence is TGTGCCAGTAGGACTAGCGGGAGGGCCAGCGACAATGAGCAGTTCTTC. Encoded protein: CASRTSGRASDNEQFF.

The genes are TRBV6-5 and TRBJ1-4; D call uncertain. V lost 6 bases and J lost 4, with 12 bases in between. The CDR3 contains 14 residues. The germline CDR1 and CDR2 sequences are MNHEY and SVGAGI. As DNA, the CDR3 is TGTGCCAGCAGCCCAGAGGTGCTTAATGAAAAACTGTTTTTT. It translates to CASSPEVLNEKLFF.

The CDR3 nucleotides read TGTGCCAGCAGCCTTGCCGGGACTATTGGTAATGAGCAGTTCTTC. Translation: CASSLAGTIGNEQFF. The rearrangement links TRBV27 to TRBJ2-1; TRBD2 matches at 7 bases. The junction had 12 bases not matched to a gene; V was cut back by 6 bases and J by 7 bases. Germline CDR1 MNHEY, CDR2 SMNVEV (reference sequence). The CDR3 extends over 15 amino acids.

J is TRBJ1-2 and V is TRBV7-5; the table's D call of TRBD1 was not tested on the DNA. TRBV7-5 is annotated as a pseudogene. CDR3 length equals 16 residues. The chain's CDR3 is CVRSLGVLQVCYGYTF. The DNA for the CDR3 is TGTGTCAGAAGCTTAGGGGTTCTGCAGGTGTGCTATGGCTACACCTTC.